These 15 T cell receptor beta chains originate from one sample sequenced in a study of vaccination effects on CD4 cells after COVID-19. Sequencing used immunoSEQ multiplex PCR; TCRdb keeps in-frame clones, though not all of them. The data contain tens of thousands of clones, around 67% of them singletons. No antigen is known for these receptors. The culture ran for 10 days, and then CD4+ T cells were isolated. Each person got two doses of an mRNA SARS-CoV-2 vaccine, BNT162b2 or mRNA-1273. Sequencing was performed on CD4+ T cells from PBMCs cultured without peptide, taken after COVID-19 vaccination. These receptors were taken from a human donor who received a COVID-19 vaccine.

The rearrangement links TRBV19 to TRBJ2-2; perhaps TRBD2 as D (7 bases). With 3 bases removed from V and 3 bases from J, the gap between germline ends came to 8 bases. The CDR3 spans 14 residues. Looked up from germline, CDR1 is LNHDA and CDR2 is SQIVND (reference sequence). The CDR3 sequence: CASSMGGHTGELFF. In nucleotides, the CDR3 is TGTGCCAGTAGTATGGGGGGGCACACCGGGGAGCTGTTTTTT.

The gene calls are TRBV2 and TRBJ2-7, with no clear D. Germline V gene data show CDR1 as SNHLY and CDR2 as FYNNEI. This CDR3 has 13 residues. With 6 bases removed from V and 2 bases from J, the gap between germline ends came to 11 bases. The CDR3 region has the DNA TGTGCCAGCAGGCCCACGGTTACCTACGAGCAGTACGTC. This translates into CASRPTVTYEQYV.

This sequence joins TRBV18 and TRBJ1-6; TRBD1 matches 8 bases. J gave up 8 bases and V 5 bases, and 2 bases lay outside the gene matches. There are 13 residues in the CDR3. Germline CDR1 KGHSH, CDR2 LQKENI. The CDR3 bases are TGTGCCAGCTCATCGGGACAGGATTCACCCCTCCACTTT. Protein: CASSSGQDSPLHF.

The chain combines TRBV12-3 or TRBV12-4 with TRBJ1-2; unclear D gene. V was clipped by 7 bases and J by 5 bases, with 11 bases between them. The CDR3 consists of 12 residues. The CDR3 loop reads CASTTREYGYTF. CDR3 sequence (DNA): TGTGCCAGCACTACACGGGAGTATGGCTACACCTTC.

V is TRBV19 and J is TRBJ2-5; perhaps D is TRBD1 or TRBD2 (6 bases each). CDR1 and CDR2 from the germline V gene are LNHDA and SQIVND (reference sequence). V was clipped by 1 base and J by 5 bases, with 11 bases between them. CDR3 length: 14 residues. The CDR3 sequence is CASSIGGARETQYF. The CDR3 nucleotides read TGTGCCAGTAGTATAGGGGGGGCACGGGAGACCCAGTACTTC.

The rearrangement uses TRBV6-5 and TRBJ2-7, with D possibly being TRBD1 or TRBD2 (5 bases each). The germline gives CDR1 MNHEY, CDR2 SVGAGI. The length of the CDR3 is 15 residues. V lost 5 bases to trimming and J lost 3 bases, with 17 bases between them. CDR3 DNA sequence: TGTGCCAGCAGTAGAGGGGTCCGAGACCTCTACGAGCAGTACGTC. Its translation is CASSRGVRDLYEQYV.

This rearrangement joins TRBV5-1 to TRBJ2-1; D is ambiguous. V dropped 0 bases and J dropped 0 bases, with 10 bases sitting between them. Germline loops: CDR1 SGHRS, CDR2 YFSETQ. The length of the CDR3 is 16 residues. CDR3 sequence reads: CASSLGPHSSYNEQFF. The CDR3 nucleotides read TGCGCCAGCAGCTTGGGACCCCATAGCTCCTACAATGAGCAGTTCTTC.

The rearrangement uses TRBV2 and TRBJ2-6; D uncertain. Deletions cut 1 base from V and 3 bases from J, with 1 base between. The germline V gene encodes CDR1 SNHLY and CDR2 FYNNEI. This CDR3 region has 13 residues. The chain's CDR3 is CASSEGGANVLTF. As DNA, the CDR3 is TGTGCCAGCAGTGAAGGTGGGGCCAACGTCCTGACTTTC.

V is TRBV25-1 and J is TRBJ1-2; TRBD1 matches 7 bases. The V and J ends lost 1 base and 4 bases, in that order; junction bases with no gene match: 6. Germline values: CDR1 MGHDK, CDR2 SYGVNS. The CDR3 loop spans 15 amino acids. Written as DNA, the CDR3 is TGTGCCAGCAGTGAATTGGCAGGGGGAACCTATGGCTACACCTTC. It specifies CASSELAGGTYGYTF.

The chain links TRBV7-3 to TRBJ2-6; D call uncertain. The CDR3 totals 16 residues. Trimming shortened V by 5 bases and J by 1 base, and 12 bases separated the two germline ends. Germline loops: CDR1 SGHTA, CDR2 FQGTGA. As DNA, the CDR3 is TGTGCCAGCAGCCCAGCTACATATTCTGGGGCCAACGTCCTGACTTTC. It encodes CASSPATYSGANVLTF.

This clone was detected ten times or more. The chain joins TRBV4-1 to TRBJ1-5; D perhaps matches TRBD1 (6 bases). This CDR3 comprises 16 residues. Germline V gene sequence: CDR1 MGHRA, CDR2 YSYEKL. V lost 0 bases to trimming and J lost 5 bases, with 14 bases between them. The CDR3 is CASSQDGGQGYQPQHF. In DNA form, the CDR3 reads TGCGCCAGCAGCCAAGACGGCGGTCAGGGGTATCAGCCCCAGCATTTT.

This clone was observed once. The chain couples TRBV24-1 to TRBJ2-1, with 10 bases aligning to TRBD2. This CDR3 has 16 residues. Germline values: CDR1 KGHDR, CDR2 SFDVKD. After removal of 5 bases from V and 4 bases from J, the junction contained 7 bases not matched to a gene. CDR3 protein: CATSGFSGGPYNEQFF. CDR3 DNA: TGTGCCACCAGTGGTTTTAGCGGGGGGCCATACAATGAGCAGTTCTTC.

The V gene is TRBV6-2 or TRBV6-3, the J gene TRBJ1-5, with D hard to call. CDR3 length: 17 amino acids. The V and J ends lost 0 bases and 0 bases respectively, with 12 bases between them. Germline V gives CDR1 MNHEY, CDR2 SVGEGT. The CDR3 DNA reads TGTGCCAGCAGTTACTCGGAAGGGCGGTCTAGCAATCAGCCCCAGCATTTT. Protein: CASSYSEGRSSNQPQHF.

The rearrangement uses TRBV5-5 and TRBJ2-7; no reliable D call. CDR1 is SGHKS and CDR2 is YYEKEE in the germline V gene (reference sequence). This CDR3 comprises 13 residues. The V end was cut by 2 bases, the J end by 9 bases, with 15 bases between. CDR3 sequence reads: CASSFLNEFGQYV. The CDR3 region has the DNA TGTGCCAGCAGCTTTCTGAACGAGTTTGGGCAGTACGTC.

The genes are TRBV6-4 and TRBJ2-2, with TRBD1 identical over 9 bases. From germline, CDR1 is MRHNA and CDR2 SNTAGT. This CDR3 comprises 15 residues. The ends lost 8 bases at V and 0 bases at J; junction bases unmatched: 4. CDR3 in amino acids: CASYRGLPNTGELFF. The DNA for the CDR3 is TGTGCCAGCTACAGGGGGCTGCCGAACACCGGGGAGCTGTTTTTT.